The text below deals with one T cell receptor (beta chain). There is no known antigen for this receptor. No base quality information exists; no much larger clone differs at one position. This entry is derived from a study of OX40 agonist ivuxolimab in advanced cancers. Regarding the complete study: The costimulatory receptor OX40 (CD134) was targeted by ivuxolimab, a fully human IgG2 agonistic monoclonal antibody. The dose-escalation cohort was about 83% male with a mean age of around 64 years, ranging from roughly 23 to 79. The paper covers the monotherapy dose-escalation part of the phase I ivuxolimab trial, which included N ≈ 50 patients. Intravenous ivuxolimab was administered to patients every 2 weeks at six dose levels: 0.01, 0.1, 0.3, 1.5, 3 and 10 mg/kg. Prior anti-PD-1, anti-PD-L1 or anti-CTLA-4 therapy was permitted, and approximately 40% of dose-escalation patients had received checkpoint inhibitors. Of the roughly 54 patients in dose escalation, about 20 had hepatocellular carcinoma, about 15 had melanoma, 9 had renal cell carcinoma and 9 had head and neck cancer. Partial responses were achieved by three dose-escalation patients, of whom one had hepatocellular carcinoma and two had cutaneous melanoma. The purpose of peripheral TCRbeta sequencing was to test whether ivuxolimab changed TCR sequence diversity and led to clonal T-cell expansion. Results the study describes overall, beyond this receptor: Antigen specificity was not determined for the clonally expanded peripheral T cells. Low levels of normalized T-cell clonal expansion were also seen in some nonresponding patients. At doses from 0.1 to 3.0 mg/kg, clonal expansion was seen in both CD4+ and CD8+ blood T cells between baseline and week 6. After ivuxolimab, CD8+ T cells had more expanded clones than CD4+ T cells on average. In partial responders in the 0.1-3.0 mg/kg groups, normalized peripheral clonal expansion was found to be among the lowest, especially among CD8+ T cells.

The trial excluded patients who had a history of autoimmune disease or who were on systemic immunosuppression. In every dose cohort, peripheral blood was drawn for TCR sequencing at baseline, cycle 4 day 1, and cycle 7 day 1. The samples were drawn from a first-in-human, open-label, multicenter phase I dose-escalation trial of ivuxolimab. The trial enrolled adults with locally advanced or metastatic head and neck squamous cell, hepatocellular, melanoma or renal cell carcinoma. CD4+ and CD8+ T cells were sorted separately from peripheral blood before TCR sequencing. The CDR3 measures 14 amino acids from cysteine to phenylalanine. The DNA shown is the 42-base CDR3, in frame from base 1. Clipping removes 4 bases from V and 2 bases from J, with 3 as the unmatched junction base count. The germline V gene (reference sequence) specifies LNHDA as CDR1 and SQIVND as CDR2. Genomic DNA was isolated from the sorted cells so that the TCRbeta CDR3 region could be sequenced. The immunoSEQ Assay was used for sequencing of TCRbeta CDR3 regions. This is the immuneACCESS table as TCRdb keeps it, with only in-frame sequences that have V and J called. A part of the clones is gone; compared with another copy, unresolved V genes explain less than half, and the rest is unexplained. The sample contains approximately 70,000 clones, approximately 90% of them found a single time. The ten largest clones add up to approximately 0.25% of the sample.

The chain was built from TRBV19 and TRBJ2-7; TRBD2 aligns with 9 central bases. The receptor was derived from an adult with an advanced solid tumor such as melanoma, head and neck, liver or kidney cancer. The specimen was CD4+ or CD8+ T cells sorted from blood, collected in a trial of the OX40 agonist ivuxolimab. CDR3 protein: CASSRASGTYEQYF. The DNA sequence is given as TGTGCCAGTAGTAGGGCTAGCGGGACCTACGAGCAGTACTTC.